The next 24 T cell receptor beta chains were all read from a single sample in a study of patients and donors after allogeneic stem cell transplantation. Each CDR3 protein gets one entry after TCRdb re-called the RT-PCR reads with MiXCR. The table lists about 400,000 distinct CDR3 sequences, 16% of them singletons. The sequenced material came from blood, either unsorted or a sorted T cell fraction (not recorded which). The receptors shown here come from a human donor who was either an allogeneic HSCT recipient or a stem cell or donor lymphocyte infusion donor (not recorded which). It is not recorded whose cells these are; they may come from a transplant donor.

The chain uses TRBV5-1 and TRBJ2-1, with 7 bases aligning to TRBD1. This CDR3 comprises 15 residues. The germline CDR1 and CDR2 sequences are SGHRS and YFSETQ. The trim removed 0 bases at V and 6 bases at J, leaving 6 bases unmatched. The CDR3 is CASSLVRGPGNEQFF. The CDR3 DNA is TGCGCCAGCAGCTTGGTGAGGGGGCCTGGCAATGAGCAGTTCTTC.

The chain combines TRBV30 with TRBJ2-1, with 10 bases identical to TRBD2. CDR1 and CDR2 (germline): GTSNPN, SVGIG (reference sequence). The V gene end was trimmed by 0 bases and the J gene end by 10 bases; junction bases not matched to a gene: 9. There are 15 residues in the CDR3. The CDR3 loop reads CAWSVRLAGAAEQFF. Written as DNA, the CDR3 is TGTGCCTGGAGTGTACGGCTAGCGGGAGCGGCGGAGCAGTTCTTC.

The CDR3 sequence: CASSIVTGLAGNEQFF. Here the CDR3 DNA reads TGTGCCAGTAGTATAGTAACAGGACTAGCGGGCAATGAGCAGTTCTTC. The chain recombines TRBV19 with TRBJ2-1, with 11 bases lining up with TRBD2. Germline V gene data show CDR1 as LNHDA and CDR2 as SQIVND (reference sequence). The CDR3 is 16 residues long. V gave up 1 base and J gave up 6 bases; unmatched junction bases: 5.

This clonotype has just one count. The chain combines TRBV28 with TRBJ2-5, with D unclear. Trimming cost V 2 bases and J 0 bases, with 10 bases left between them. This CDR3 has 15 amino acids. Germline assignment: CDR1 MDHEN and CDR2 SYDVKM. CDR3 nucleotides: TGTGCCAGCAGTTTACTGAGAGCGTACCAAGAGACCCAGTACTTC. Translating it yields CASSLLRAYQETQYF.

V and J are TRBV25-1 and TRBJ2-2; 8 bases align to TRBD2. CDR1 and CDR2 (germline): MGHDK, SYGVNS. V shed 4 bases, J shed 5 bases, and the junction held 9 bases outside the gene matches. This CDR3 region has 16 residues. The CDR3 DNA sequence: TGTGCCAGCAGTGTATCCGGGACTAGTGGGACCGGGGAGCTGTTTTTT. Translation gives CASSVSGTSGTGELFF. Full variable domain (missing parts from reference TRBV25-1 and TRBJ2-2): EADIYQTPRYLVIGTGKKITLECSQTMGHDKMYWYQQDPGMELHLIHYSYGVNSTEKGDLSSESTVSRIRTEHFPLTLESARPSHTSQYLCASSVSGTSGTGELFFGEGSRLTVL.

This clonotype was detected only a few times. DNA of the CDR3: TGTGCCAGCAGCCGCGGGGGGGGCAGTGAGCAGTTCTTC. This sequence encodes CASSRGGGSEQFF. The V gene is TRBV6-1, the J gene TRBJ2-1; TRBD2 aligns across 9 bases. V lost 6 bases, J lost 9 bases, and 6 bases stayed unmatched. The CDR3 is made up of 13 amino acids. Germline CDR1 reads MNHNS; CDR2 reads SASEGT.

This clonotype appeared a few times. The chain combines TRBV12-3 or TRBV12-4 with TRBJ1-1; D remains ambiguous. The CDR3 runs 14 residues. Trimming cost V 2 bases and J 0 bases, with 7 bases left between them. Written as DNA, the CDR3 is TGTGCCAGCAGTTTATGGCATCTGAACACTGAAGCTTTCTTT. Its protein product is CASSLWHLNTEAFF.

This clonotype turned up a few times. The rearrangement uses TRBV12-3 or TRBV12-4 and TRBJ2-7; a weak D match, TRBD2 (6 bases). Trimming took off 3 bases at V and 5 bases at J, with 17 bases between the two ends. The CDR3 spans 15 residues. In DNA, the CDR3 is TGTGCCAGCAGTTTTAGTAGTCTAGCGAAAGACGAGCAGTACTTC. It encodes CASSFSSLAKDEQYF.

The chain joins TRBV12-3 or TRBV12-4 to TRBJ1-1, with D perhaps matching TRBD1 (5 bases). The CDR3 consists of 15 residues. V dropped 4 bases and J dropped 0 bases, with 12 bases sitting between them. The CDR3 nucleotides read TGTGCCAGCAGTTACGCGGGGGGAATGAACACTGAAGCTTTCTTT. Amino acid sequence: CASSYAGGMNTEAFF.

The rearrangement joins TRBV12-3 or TRBV12-4 to TRBJ1-2; weak D call: TRBD1 (5 bases). The ends were cut back, 6 bases at V and 6 bases at J, with 20 bases in the middle. The CDR3 spans 15 residues. The CDR3 coding sequence is TGTGCCAGCAGCCCGACCGGGACTAGGGGTCATGGCTACACCTTC. Translation gives CASSPTGTRGHGYTF.

This clonotype has only a few counts. This CDR3 is CSVGQGSDYTF. The CDR3 DNA reads TGCAGCGTTGGTCAGGGCTCGGACTACACCTTC. This rearrangement joins TRBV29-1 to TRBJ1-2; a weak D match, TRBD1 (5 bases). CDR3 length: 11 amino acids. CDR1 is SQVTM, CDR2 ANQGSEA, per germline. V shed 4 bases and J shed 10 bases, with 13 bases lying between them.

There are a few counts of this clonotype. With a much larger clone just one base away, this may be a read error. The chain employs TRBV3-1 and TRBJ2-2, with 7 bases fitting TRBD1. The germline gives CDR1 LGHDT, CDR2 YNNKEL (reference sequence). Trimming removed 0 bases from V and 5 bases from J; junction bases left unmatched: 6. The CDR3 is 16 residues long. CDR3 DNA sequence: TGTGCCAGCAGCCAAGACCCCGACAGGGAAACCGGGGAGCTGTTTTTT. It translates to CASSQDPDRETGELFF.

This clonotype has just a few counts. The chain is built from TRBV2 and TRBJ2-7; no clear D. The V and J ends lost 2 bases and 1 base respectively, with 9 bases between them. CDR1 and CDR2 from the germline V gene are SNHLY and FYNNEI. The CDR3 totals 14 residues. The CDR3 DNA reads as TGTGCCAGCAGTGAACGTCGGATATCCTACGAGCAGTACTTC. Translation gives CASSERRISYEQYF.

This chain links TRBV28 with TRBJ1-3; 9 nucleotides agree with TRBD1. Germline V gene sequence: CDR1 MDHEN, CDR2 SYDVKM. V lost 6 bases to trimming and J lost 0 bases; unmatched junction nucleotides: 6. The CDR3 has 16 residues. For the CDR3, the DNA is TGTGCCAGCAGACCGGGACAGGGAGTCTCTGGAAACACCATATATTTT. As protein: CASRPGQGVSGNTIYF.

This clonotype has a handful of counts. The chain links TRBV20-1 to TRBJ2-1; TRBD2 agrees at 13 bases. Germline values: CDR1 DFQATT, CDR2 SNEGSKA (reference sequence). J gave up 6 bases and V 6 bases, and 5 bases lay outside the gene matches. The length of the CDR3 is 14 residues. CDR3 protein: CSATGLAGLNEQFF. The DNA for the CDR3 is TGCAGTGCCACGGGACTAGCGGGACTCAATGAGCAGTTCTTC.

This clonotype has more than one count but fewer than ten. J is TRBJ2-2 and V is TRBV10-3; no clear D. The CDR3 is made up of 13 amino acids. The germline V gene encodes CDR1 ENHRY and CDR2 SYGVKD. V was trimmed by 6 bases and J by 4 bases, leaving 9 bases between them. CDR3 DNA: TGTGCCATCAGAGAAAGTTTCACCGGGGAGCTGTTTTTT. Translating it yields CAIRESFTGELFF.

The chain links TRBV30 to TRBJ2-7, with D possibly matching TRBD1 (6 bases). V dropped 7 bases and J dropped 4 bases, with 14 bases sitting between them. This CDR3 comprises 12 residues. Looked up from germline, CDR1 is GTSNPN and CDR2 is SVGIG (reference sequence). CDR3 amino acids: CALSLRGYEQYF. The CDR3, as DNA: TGTGCCTTGTCCCTAAGGGGGTACGAGCAGTACTTC.

This clonotype has only a few counts. The chain uses TRBV24-1 and TRBJ2-7, with D perhaps TRBD1 (6 bases). Germline V gene lookup returns CDR1 KGHDR and CDR2 SFDVKD. This CDR3 is built from 13 residues. With 2 bases removed from V and 5 bases from J, the gap between germline ends came to 9 bases. CDR3 loop: CATSDYRDHEQYF. For the CDR3, the DNA is TGTGCCACCAGTGATTACAGGGACCACGAGCAGTACTTC.

This clonotype was seen a few times. This rearrangement joins TRBV30 to TRBJ2-2; no firm D call. Germline V gene sequence: CDR1 GTSNPN, CDR2 SVGIG (reference sequence). The CDR3 totals 14 residues. V was cut by 2 bases and J by 0 bases, with 7 bases left in between. The CDR3 DNA reads as TGTGCCTGGAGTCCTTTTGCGAACACCGGGGAGCTGTTTTTT. It specifies CAWSPFANTGELFF.

This clonotype was seen more than once but under ten times. This chain connects TRBV5-6 to TRBJ2-7; D is tentatively TRBD1 or TRBD2 (5 bases each). Trimming cost V 5 bases and J 5 bases, with 17 bases left between them. Germline V CDR1 and CDR2: SGHDT, YYEEEE. The CDR3 consists of 14 residues. CDR3 in amino acids: CASSILQGRHEQYF. DNA for the CDR3: TGTGCCAGCAGTATCCTGCAGGGACGTCACGAGCAGTACTTC.

This chain links TRBV24-1 with TRBJ2-3; D not resolved. This CDR3 is built from 13 residues. CDR1 and CDR2 (germline): KGHDR, SFDVKD. The V end lost 4 bases, the J end lost 0 bases, and 4 bases lay between the germline ends. The CDR3: CATSEGSTDTQYF. CDR3 nucleotide sequence: TGTGCCACCAGTGAAGGGAGCACAGATACGCAGTATTTT.

This clonotype occurred a few times. The J gene is TRBJ2-3, the V gene TRBV21-1; whether TRBD1, the table's D call, matches the DNA was not checked. TRBV21-1 is labeled a pseudogene. CDR3 length: 12 amino acids. Written as DNA, the CDR3 is TGTGCCAGCAGCAAACCGGGAGATACGCAGTATTTT. This translates into CASSKPGDTQYF.

The chain combines TRBV5-1 with TRBJ1-2; 7 nucleotides line up with TRBD1. This CDR3 comprises 15 residues. Unmatched junction bases numbered 2, after V lost 0 bases and J lost 0 bases. Germline V gives CDR1 SGHRS, CDR2 YFSETQ. In DNA form, the CDR3 reads TGCGCCAGCAGCTTGGGGGACAGAGCTAACTATGGCTACACCTTC. Its protein is CASSLGDRANYGYTF. Based on the CDR3 plus reference TRBV5-1 and TRBJ1-2, the full variable domain is KAGVTQTPRYLIKTRGQQVTLSCSPISGHRSVSWYQQTPGQGLQFLFEYFSETQRNKGNFPGRFSGRQFSNSRSEMNVSTLELGDSALYLCASSLGDRANYGYTFGSGTRLTVV.

The rearrangement joins TRBV2 to TRBJ2-7, with TRBD2 matching over 11 bases. The CDR3 is 13 amino acids. CDR1 is SNHLY and CDR2 is FYNNEI in the germline V gene. V lost 10 bases to trimming and J lost 3 bases; unmatched junction nucleotides: 5. The CDR3 spells CATSGTSGYEQYF. CDR3 nucleotide sequence: TGTGCCACCTCCGGGACTAGCGGCTACGAGCAGTACTTC.